Here is one T cell receptor beta chain with its context. This CDR3 comprises 11 residues. The V gene's germline CDR1 is MNHEY and CDR2 SVGAGI. V gave up 0 bases and J gave up 9 bases, with 3 bases separating them. The data belong to a study of T cell responses to AZD1222 COVID-19 vaccine. TCRdb keeps only in-frame clones here, not all; method: immunoSEQ multiplex PCR. The sample holds about 200,000 clones, 85% to 95% seen once. The specimen was peripheral blood, collected 28 days after the second AZD1222 dose. This TCR was sampled from an adult who received the AZD1222 COVID-19 vaccine. The chain has TRBV6-5 and TRBJ2-1; D gene uncertain. The CDR3 reads CASSYSFEQFF. The CDR3 DNA sequence: TGTGCCAGCAGTTACTCTTTTGAGCAGTTCTTC.